The 18 T cell receptor beta chains given below trace back to one sample, sequenced in a study of identical twins. TCRdb re-analysed the 5' RACE reads in MiXCR, keeping a single row per CDR3 protein. The sample includes around 280,000 distinct CDR3 sequences, roughly 8.6% of them seen just once. The sample was also linked to a second study, of yellow fever vaccine responses in identical twins.

Material for sequencing was memory (CD45RO+) T cells sorted from blood. These receptors came from a woman in her late teens or twenties in good health.

In its sample, this clonotype was seen many times. The V and J genes are TRBV19 and TRBJ2-7; TRBD1 is a possible D gene (5 bases). CDR3 length: 12 residues. CDR1 is LNHDA and CDR2 is SQIVND in the germline V gene (reference sequence). Trimming left V 5 bases short and J 4 bases short, with 9 bases between. DNA of the CDR3: TGTGCCAGTAGTGCCAGGGAATACGAGCAGTACTTC. Encoded protein: CASSAREYEQYF.

The V and J genes are TRBV20-1 and TRBJ2-5, with 7 bases matching TRBD2. The CDR3 extends over 12 amino acids. With V trimmed by 6 bases and J by 4 bases, 5 bases remained unmatched. Germline V lookup: CDR1 DFQATT, CDR2 SNEGSKA (reference sequence). CDR3 sequence reads: CSAPRGGETQYF. CDR3 nucleotides: TGCAGTGCCCCCCGCGGGGGAGAGACCCAGTACTTC.

The V gene is TRBV5-6, the J gene TRBJ2-5; D not resolved. The germline CDR1 and CDR2 sequences are SGHDT and YYEEEE. Trimming removed 4 bases from V and 7 bases from J, with 17 bases in between. The CDR3 has 14 amino acids. In DNA form, the CDR3 reads TGTGCCAGCAGCCCCCCTTTGGGCCGGCCGACCCAGTACTTC. Amino acid sequence: CASSPPLGRPTQYF. The entire variable domain, with the rest obtained from reference TRBV5-6 and TRBJ2-5, is as follows: DAGVTQSPTHLIKTRGQQVTLRCSPKSGHDTVSWYQQALGQGPQFIFQYYEEEERQRGNFPDRFSGHQFPNYSSELNVNALLLGDSALYLCASSPPLGRPTQYFGPGTRLLVL.

The sample holds many counts of this clonotype. The rearrangement links TRBV7-9 to TRBJ2-1, with a tentative D call TRBD1 (6 bases). V lost 5 bases, J lost 0 bases, and 11 bases lay in between. Germline values: CDR1 SEHNR, CDR2 FQNEAQ (reference sequence). The CDR3 contains 15 residues. The CDR3 reads CASSPRQVSYNEQFF. The CDR3 region has the DNA TGTGCCAGCAGCCCAAGACAGGTCTCCTACAATGAGCAGTTCTTC.

This clonotype was detected many times. This chain links TRBV7-2 with TRBJ2-3, with TRBD2 matching 10 bases. Germline V gene lookup returns CDR1 SGHTA and CDR2 FQGNSA. The V gene end was trimmed by 3 bases and the J gene end by 0 bases; junction bases not matched to a gene: 6. The CDR3 extends over 17 amino acids. CDR3 residues: CASSFGLAGVSTDTQYF. In DNA form, the CDR3 reads TGTGCCAGCAGCTTTGGGCTAGCGGGGGTTAGCACAGATACGCAGTATTTT.

Many counts were recorded for this clonotype. This chain uses TRBV25-1 with TRBJ1-5, with a weak D call TRBD1 (5 bases). V shed 8 bases and J shed 1 base, with 15 bases lying between them. The CDR3 extends over 15 amino acids. CDR1 is MGHDK, CDR2 SYGVNS, per germline. CDR3 nucleotide sequence: TGTGCCAGCTCAGGGCCGGGGGACAGCAATCAGCCCCAGCATTTT. Residues: CASSGPGDSNQPQHF.

The chain is built from TRBV3-1 and TRBJ1-1; a possible D gene is TRBD1 (6 bases). CDR3 size: 11 residues. Germline loops: CDR1 LGHDT, CDR2 YNNKEL (reference sequence). Trimming stripped 2 bases from V and 11 bases from J, with 9 bases between. In nucleotides, the CDR3 is TGTGCCAGCAGCCAAACAGGGTTCGCTTTCTTT. Protein: CASSQTGFAFF.

This clonotype was detected many times. The rearrangement joins TRBV15 to TRBJ1-6, with D maybe TRBD1 (5 bases). Trimming shortened V by 6 bases and J by 8 bases, and 20 bases separated the two germline ends. From germline, CDR1 is LNHNV and CDR2 YYDKDF (reference sequence). CDR3 length: 16 residues. CDR3 nucleotides: TGTGCCACCAGTAAGAGGTTCGGGGCTGGGGATTCACCCCTCCACTTT. This codes for CATSKRFGAGDSPLHF.

The gene calls are TRBV2 and TRBJ2-1, with 11 bases fitting TRBD2. CDR1 is SNHLY, CDR2 FYNNEI, per germline. The CDR3 has 15 amino acids. Trimming removed 1 base from V and 12 bases from J; junction bases left unmatched: 8. The CDR3 nucleotides read TGTGCCAGCAGTGAAGTCCTAGCGGGGGGATTAGGGCAGTTCTTC. Amino acid sequence: CASSEVLAGGLGQFF.

This clonotype was observed at least ten times. The chain has TRBV12-3 or TRBV12-4 and TRBJ2-1; 15 nucleotides match TRBD2. The CDR3 length is 16 residues. The J segment lost 12 bases and the V segment lost 8 bases, leaving 14 bases of the junction unmatched. The CDR3 nucleotides are TGTGCCAGCGGGACTAGCGGGGGGTTATCGTCTAGTGTGCAGTTCTTC. Translated, it gives CASGTSGGLSSSVQFF.

In this sample, this clonotype turned up a few times. CDR3 loop: CASSKLQRQPQHF. The DNA for the CDR3 is TGTGCCAGCAGTAAACTCCAACGACAGCCCCAGCATTTT. The chain links TRBV12-3 or TRBV12-4 to TRBJ1-5; D gene unclear. V was shortened by 5 bases and J by 7 bases, with 12 bases between the two germline ends. The length of the CDR3 is 13 residues.

This clonotype was seen more than once but under ten times. The CDR3 DNA sequence: TGTGCCAGCAGGCTTGGCCGATCGACAGCTAACTATGGCTACACCTTC. It encodes CASRLGRSTANYGYTF. The J gene is TRBJ1-2, the V gene TRBV12-3 or TRBV12-4, with D possibly TRBD1 on 5 matching bases. The CDR3 contains 16 residues. Trimming pared 6 bases from V and 0 bases from J, leaving 17 bases between.

This clonotype occurred a few times. The chain uses TRBV3-1 and TRBJ2-3; 10 nucleotides agree with TRBD2. This CDR3 comprises 17 residues. Germline CDR1 LGHDT, CDR2 YNNKEL (reference sequence). V lost 1 base and J lost 1; bases outside the gene matches: 5. The CDR3 sequence: CASSQGLAGRRTDTQYF. The CDR3 bases are TGTGCCAGCAGCCAAGGACTAGCGGGCAGACGCACAGATACGCAGTATTTT.

This clonotype was seen a few times. The V and J genes are TRBV28 and TRBJ1-4; maybe TRBD1 (5 bases). Trimming stripped 4 bases from V and 8 bases from J, with 17 bases between. Per the germline V gene, CDR1 is MDHEN and CDR2 is SYDVKM. This CDR3 region has 15 residues. For the CDR3, the DNA is TGTGCCAGCAGTTCCTGGGGACCCTCCAAAGAAAAACTGTTTTTT. It codes for CASSSWGPSKEKLFF.

The chain combines TRBV9 with TRBJ2-7; 10 positions match TRBD1. V shed 3 bases, J shed 4 bases, and the junction held 7 bases outside the gene matches. The germline V gene has CDR1 SGDLS and CDR2 YYNGEE. The CDR3 runs to 15 residues. CDR3 DNA: TGTGCCAGCAGCGCGAGAGGGACAGGGGAATACGAGCAGTACTTC. Translation gives CASSARGTGEYEQYF.

CDR3 loop: CASSPNPATPFNEQFF. CDR3 sequence (DNA): TGTGCCAGCAGTCCTAATCCTGCGACTCCCTTCAATGAGCAGTTCTTC. The J gene is TRBJ2-1, the V gene TRBV7-3; no clear D gene. Trimming removed 6 bases at V and 6 bases at J, with 21 bases between. The CDR3 length is 16 residues. Germline V gene sequence: CDR1 SGHTA, CDR2 FQGTGA.

The sample holds many counts of this clonotype. The chain links TRBV4-2 to TRBJ2-2, with no clear D. In germline, CDR1 is LGHNA, CDR2 YNFKEQ. The CDR3 extends over 15 amino acids. Trimming pared 1 base from V and 2 bases from J, leaving 8 bases between. As DNA, the CDR3 is TGTGCCAGCAGCCAAGTCTTGGCAAACACCGGGGAGCTGTTTTTT. It specifies CASSQVLANTGELFF.

This clonotype was seen a few times. This chain connects TRBV20-1 to TRBJ2-7; D possibly matches TRBD1 or TRBD2 (5 bases each). Trimming shortened V by 1 base and J by 0 bases, and 19 bases separated the two germline ends. This CDR3 is 17 amino acids long. Looked up from germline, CDR1 is DFQATT and CDR2 is SNEGSKA (reference sequence). CDR3 in amino acids: CSARASVQGRLSYEQYF. DNA for the CDR3: TGCAGTGCTAGAGCCTCGGTTCAGGGACGTCTCTCCTACGAGCAGTACTTC.